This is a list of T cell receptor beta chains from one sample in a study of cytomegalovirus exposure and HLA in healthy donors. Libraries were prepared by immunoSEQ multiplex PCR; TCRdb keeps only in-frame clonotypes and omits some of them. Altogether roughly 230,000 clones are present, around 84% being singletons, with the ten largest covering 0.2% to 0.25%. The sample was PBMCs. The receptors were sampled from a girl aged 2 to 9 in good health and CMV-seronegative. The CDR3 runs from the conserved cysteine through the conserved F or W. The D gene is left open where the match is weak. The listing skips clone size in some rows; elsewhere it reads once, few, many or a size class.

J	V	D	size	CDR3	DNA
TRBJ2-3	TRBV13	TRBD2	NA	CASSYSSGTSGSLTDTQYF	TGTGCCAGCAGCTACTCCTCCGGGACTAGCGGCTCGCTCACAGATACGCAGTATTTT
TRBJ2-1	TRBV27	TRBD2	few	CASSYSVAGVPYNEQFF	TGTGCCAGCAGTTACTCCGTTGCGGGAGTCCCCTACAATGAGCAGTTCTTC
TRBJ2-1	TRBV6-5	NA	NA	CASSYSEAAYNEQFF	TGTGCCAGCAGTTACTCGGAGGCCGCCTACAATGAGCAGTTCTTC
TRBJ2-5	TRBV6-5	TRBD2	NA	CASSNRAGGGETQYF	TGTGCCAGCAGTAACAGAGCGGGAGGGGGGGAGACCCAGTACTTC
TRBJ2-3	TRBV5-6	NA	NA	CASSLAIGGADTQYF	TGTGCCAGCAGCTTGGCCATCGGAGGGGCAGATACGCAGTATTTT
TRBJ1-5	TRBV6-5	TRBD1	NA	CASRRNRGPNQPQHF	TGTGCCAGCAGAAGAAACAGGGGGCCGAATCAGCCCCAGCATTTT
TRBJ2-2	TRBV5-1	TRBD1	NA	CASSQTTGTNTGELFF	TGCGCCAGCAGCCAGACGACAGGGACCAACACCGGGGAGCTGTTTTTT
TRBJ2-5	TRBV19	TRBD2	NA	CASRPGTKETQYF	TGTGCCAGTAGGCCGGGGACTAAAGAGACCCAGTACTTC
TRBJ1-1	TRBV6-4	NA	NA	CASSQGALPANTEAFF	TGTGCCAGCAGTCAGGGCGCTCTACCCGCGAACACTGAAGCTTTCTTT
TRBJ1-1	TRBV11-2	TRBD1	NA	CASSLARTGTGGRGSEAFF	TGTGCCAGCAGCTTAGCCCGAACCGGGACAGGGGGTAGAGGGAGTGAAGCTTTCTTT
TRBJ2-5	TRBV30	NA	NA	CAWSPGGGETQYF	TGTGCCTGGAGCCCCGGTGGCGGAGAGACCCAGTACTTC
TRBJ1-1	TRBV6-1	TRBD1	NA	CASSERGRGTEAFF	TGTGCCAGCAGTGAGAGGGGGCGGGGAACTGAAGCTTTCTTT
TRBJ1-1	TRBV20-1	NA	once	CSARDYTEAFF	TGCAGTGCTAGAGATTATACTGAAGCTTTCTTT
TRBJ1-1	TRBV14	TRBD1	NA	CASSQLTGWDTEAFF	TGTGCCAGCAGCCAGCTGACAGGGTGGGACACTGAAGCTTTCTTT
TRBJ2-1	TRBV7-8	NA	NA	CASSLRAPSSYNEQFF	TGTGCCAGCAGCTTGAGAGCGCCCAGCTCCTACAATGAGCAGTTCTTC
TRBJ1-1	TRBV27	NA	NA	CASTPGGRREAFF	TGTGCCAGCACCCCCGGGGGGCGCCGAGAAGCTTTCTTT
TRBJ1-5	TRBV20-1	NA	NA	CSAPQVGVQHF	TGCAGTGCTCCACAGGTAGGGGTCCAGCATTTT
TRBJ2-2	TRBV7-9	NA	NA	CSSRSGGRDTGELFF	TGTTCCAGCAGGTCAGGGGGGAGAGACACCGGGGAGCTGTTTTTT
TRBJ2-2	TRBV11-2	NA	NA	CASSTVGGPGTGELFF	TGTGCCAGCAGCACAGTAGGGGGACCGGGGACCGGGGAGCTGTTTTTT
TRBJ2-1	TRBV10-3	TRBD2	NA	CAISEGLAGFNEQFF	TGTGCCATCAGTGAAGGACTAGCGGGGTTCAATGAGCAGTTCTTC
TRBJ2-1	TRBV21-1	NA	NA	CAISILINGEQFF	TGTGCCATTAGTATCCTGATTAATGGTGAGCAGTTCTTC
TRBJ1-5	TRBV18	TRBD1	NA	CASSRTGNNQPQHF	TGTGCCAGCTCCCGGACAGGGAACAATCAGCCCCAGCATTTT
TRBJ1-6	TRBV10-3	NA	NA	CATCLDTSYNSPLHF	TGTGCCACCTGCCTGGACACCTCCTATAATTCACCCCTCCACTTT
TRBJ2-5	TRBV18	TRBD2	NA	CASSPNPGGQETQYF	TGTGCCAGCTCACCCAATCCGGGGGGGCAAGAGACCCAGTACTTC